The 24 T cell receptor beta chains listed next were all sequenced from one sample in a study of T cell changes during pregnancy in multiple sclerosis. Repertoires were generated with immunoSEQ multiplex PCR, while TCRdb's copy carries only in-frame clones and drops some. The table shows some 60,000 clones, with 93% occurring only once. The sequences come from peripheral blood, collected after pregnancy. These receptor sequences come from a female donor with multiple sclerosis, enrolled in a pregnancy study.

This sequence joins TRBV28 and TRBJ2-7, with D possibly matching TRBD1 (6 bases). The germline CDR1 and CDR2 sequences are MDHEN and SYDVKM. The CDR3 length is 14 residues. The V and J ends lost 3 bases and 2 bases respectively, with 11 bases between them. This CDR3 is CASSFFQGTYEQYF. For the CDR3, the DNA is TGTGCCAGCAGTTTCTTCCAGGGGACCTACGAGCAGTACTTC.

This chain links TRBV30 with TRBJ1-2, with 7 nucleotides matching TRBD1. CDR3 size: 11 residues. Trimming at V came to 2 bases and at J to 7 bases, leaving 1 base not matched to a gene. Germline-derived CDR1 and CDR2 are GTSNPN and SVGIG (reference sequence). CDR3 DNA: TGTGCCTGGAGTTCAGGGGGTGGCTACACCTTC. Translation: CAWSSGGGYTF.

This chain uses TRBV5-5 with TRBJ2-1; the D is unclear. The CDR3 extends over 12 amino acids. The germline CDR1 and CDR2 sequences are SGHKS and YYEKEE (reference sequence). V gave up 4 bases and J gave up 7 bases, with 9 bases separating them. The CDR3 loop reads CASSRSNNEQFF. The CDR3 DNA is TGTGCCAGCAGCCGGAGCAATAATGAGCAGTTCTTC.

CDR3 amino acids: CASSLQEQLTDTQYF. CDR3 bases: TGTGCCAGCAGCCTACAGGAGCAACTCACAGATACGCAGTATTTT. The J gene is TRBJ2-3, the V gene TRBV7-9, with D maybe TRBD1 (5 bases). Per germline, CDR1 SEHNR and CDR2 FQNEAQ (reference sequence). Trimming shortened V by 5 bases and J by 2 bases, and 14 bases separated the two germline ends. The length of the CDR3 is 15 residues. The variable domain in full, completed from reference TRBV7-9 and TRBJ2-3, reads DTGVSQNPRHKITKRGQNVTFRCDPISEHNRLYWYRQTLGQGPEFLTYFQNEAQLEKSRLLSDRFSAERPKGSFSTLEIQRTEQGDSAMYLCASSLQEQLTDTQYFGPGTRLTVL.

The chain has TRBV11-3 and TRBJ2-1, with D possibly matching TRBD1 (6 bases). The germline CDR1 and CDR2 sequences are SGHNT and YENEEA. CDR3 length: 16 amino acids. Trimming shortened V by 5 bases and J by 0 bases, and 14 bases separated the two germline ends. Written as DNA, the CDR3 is TGTGCCAGCAGCAAGTCCCGGGACAACTCCTACAATGAGCAGTTCTTC. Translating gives CASSKSRDNSYNEQFF.

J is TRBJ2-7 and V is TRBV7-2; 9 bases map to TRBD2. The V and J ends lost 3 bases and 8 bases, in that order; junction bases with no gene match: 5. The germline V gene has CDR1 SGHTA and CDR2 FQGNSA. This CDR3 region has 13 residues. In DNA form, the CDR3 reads TGTGCCAGCAGCTTTAATAGCGGGAGTCAGCAGTACTTC. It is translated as CASSFNSGSQQYF.

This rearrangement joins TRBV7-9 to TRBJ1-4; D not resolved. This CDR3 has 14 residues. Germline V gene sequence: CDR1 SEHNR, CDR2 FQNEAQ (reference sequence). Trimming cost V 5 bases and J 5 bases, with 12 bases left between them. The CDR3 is CASSRGLGNEKLFF. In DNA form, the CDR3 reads TGTGCCAGCAGCCGAGGACTGGGAAATGAAAAACTGTTTTTT.

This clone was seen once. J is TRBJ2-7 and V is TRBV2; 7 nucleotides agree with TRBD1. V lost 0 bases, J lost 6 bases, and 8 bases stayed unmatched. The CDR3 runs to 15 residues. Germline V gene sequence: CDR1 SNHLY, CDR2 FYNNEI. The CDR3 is CASSEARGWGGEQYF. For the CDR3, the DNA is TGTGCCAGCAGTGAAGCCAGGGGGTGGGGCGGCGAGCAGTACTTC.

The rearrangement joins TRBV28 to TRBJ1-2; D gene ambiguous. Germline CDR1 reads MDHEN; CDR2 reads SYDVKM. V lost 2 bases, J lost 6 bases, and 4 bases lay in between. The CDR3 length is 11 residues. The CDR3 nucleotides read TGTGCCAGCAGTTTAACAGATGGCTACACCTTC. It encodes CASSLTDGYTF.

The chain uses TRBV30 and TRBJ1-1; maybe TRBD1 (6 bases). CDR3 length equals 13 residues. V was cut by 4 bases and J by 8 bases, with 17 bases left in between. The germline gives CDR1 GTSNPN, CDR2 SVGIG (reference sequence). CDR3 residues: CAWMGQGIPEAFF. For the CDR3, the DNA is TGTGCCTGGATGGGTCAGGGGATACCCGAAGCTTTCTTT.

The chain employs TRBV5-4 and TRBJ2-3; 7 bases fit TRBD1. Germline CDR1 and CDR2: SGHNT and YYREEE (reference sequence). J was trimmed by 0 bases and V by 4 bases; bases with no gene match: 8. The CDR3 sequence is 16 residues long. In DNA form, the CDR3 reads TGTGCCAGCAGCCCACCAACAGGGGTTAGCACAGATACGCAGTATTTT. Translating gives CASSPPTGVSTDTQYF.

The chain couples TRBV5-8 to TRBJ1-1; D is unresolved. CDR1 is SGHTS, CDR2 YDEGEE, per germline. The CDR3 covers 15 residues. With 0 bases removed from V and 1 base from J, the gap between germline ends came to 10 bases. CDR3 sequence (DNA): TGTGCCAGCAGCTTGGTGACTAACAAGAACACTGAAGCTTTCTTT. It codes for CASSLVTNKNTEAFF. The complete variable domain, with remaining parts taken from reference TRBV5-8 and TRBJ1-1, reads EAGVTQSPTHLIKTRGQQATLRCSPISGHTSVYWYQQALGLGLQFLLWYDEGEERNRGNFPPRFSGRQFPNYSSELNVNALELEDSALYLCASSLVTNKNTEAFFGQGTRLTVV.

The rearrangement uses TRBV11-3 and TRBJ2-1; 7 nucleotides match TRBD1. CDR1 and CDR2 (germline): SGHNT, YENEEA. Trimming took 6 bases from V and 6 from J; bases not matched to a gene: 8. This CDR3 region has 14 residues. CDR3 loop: CASSRRDSFNEQFF. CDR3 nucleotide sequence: TGTGCCAGCAGTCGCCGGGACAGTTTCAATGAGCAGTTCTTC.

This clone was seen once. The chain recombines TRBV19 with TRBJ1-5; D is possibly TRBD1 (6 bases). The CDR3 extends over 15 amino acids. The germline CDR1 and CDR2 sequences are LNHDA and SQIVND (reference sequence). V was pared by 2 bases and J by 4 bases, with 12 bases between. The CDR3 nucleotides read TGTGCCAGTAGTATAACTCAGGGGACAAATCAGCCCCAGCATTTT. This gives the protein CASSITQGTNQPQHF.

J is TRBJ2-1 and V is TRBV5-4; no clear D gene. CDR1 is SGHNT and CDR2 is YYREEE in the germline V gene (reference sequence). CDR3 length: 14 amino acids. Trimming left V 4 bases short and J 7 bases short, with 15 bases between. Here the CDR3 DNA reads TGTGCCAGCAGCCGCGATCCCTTCCTTAATGAGCAGTTCTTC. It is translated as CASSRDPFLNEQFF.

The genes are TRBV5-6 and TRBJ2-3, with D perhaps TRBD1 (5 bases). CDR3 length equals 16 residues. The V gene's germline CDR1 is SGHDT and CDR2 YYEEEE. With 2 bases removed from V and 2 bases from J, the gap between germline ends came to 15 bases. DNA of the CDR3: TGTGCCAGCAGCTTCCCCGAACTGGGGCCCACAGATACGCAGTATTTT. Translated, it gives CASSFPELGPTDTQYF.

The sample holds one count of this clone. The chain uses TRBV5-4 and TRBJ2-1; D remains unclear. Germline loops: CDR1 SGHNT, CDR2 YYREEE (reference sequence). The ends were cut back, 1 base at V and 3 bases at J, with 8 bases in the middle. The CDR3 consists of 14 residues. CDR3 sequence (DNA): TGTGCCAGCAGCTTGCCCAGTATCTACAATGAGCAGTTCTTC. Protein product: CASSLPSIYNEQFF. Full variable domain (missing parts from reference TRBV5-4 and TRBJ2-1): ETGVTQSPTHLIKTRGQQVTLRCSSQSGHNTVSWYQQALGQGPQFIFQYYREEENGRGNFPPRFSGLQFPNYSSELNVNALELDDSALYLCASSLPSIYNEQFFGPGTRLTVL.

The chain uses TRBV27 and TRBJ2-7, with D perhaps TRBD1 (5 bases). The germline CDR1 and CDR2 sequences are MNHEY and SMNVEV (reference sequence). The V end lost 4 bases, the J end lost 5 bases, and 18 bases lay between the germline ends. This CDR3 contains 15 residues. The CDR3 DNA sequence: TGTGCCAGCAGTTCCAAGCGTCAGGGATCCCACGAGCAGTACTTC. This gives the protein CASSSKRQGSHEQYF.

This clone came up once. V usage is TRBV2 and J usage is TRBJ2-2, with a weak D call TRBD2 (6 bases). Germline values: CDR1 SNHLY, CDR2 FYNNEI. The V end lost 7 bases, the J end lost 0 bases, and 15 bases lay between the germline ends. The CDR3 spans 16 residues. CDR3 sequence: CASNSLGGTNTGELFF. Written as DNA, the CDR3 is TGTGCCAGCAATTCTCTGGGCGGGACGAACACCGGGGAGCTGTTTTTT.

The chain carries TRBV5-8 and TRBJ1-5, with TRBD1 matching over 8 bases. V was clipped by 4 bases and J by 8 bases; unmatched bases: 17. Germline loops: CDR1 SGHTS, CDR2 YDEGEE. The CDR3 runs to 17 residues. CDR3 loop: CASSHTAVTGAREPQHF. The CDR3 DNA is TGTGCCAGCAGCCACACAGCGGTGACAGGGGCACGGGAGCCCCAGCATTTT.

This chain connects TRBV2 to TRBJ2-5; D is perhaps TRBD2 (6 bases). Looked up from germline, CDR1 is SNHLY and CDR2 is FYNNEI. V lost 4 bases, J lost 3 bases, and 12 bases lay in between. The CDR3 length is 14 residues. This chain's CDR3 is CASSGGTAKETQYF. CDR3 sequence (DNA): TGTGCCAGCAGTGGAGGGACTGCTAAAGAGACCCAGTACTTC.

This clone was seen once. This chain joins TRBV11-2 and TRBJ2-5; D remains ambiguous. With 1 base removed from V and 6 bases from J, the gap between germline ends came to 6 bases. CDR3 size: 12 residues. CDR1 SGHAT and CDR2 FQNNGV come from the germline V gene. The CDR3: CASSLGTKTQYF. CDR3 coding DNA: TGTGCCAGCAGCTTAGGCACTAAGACCCAGTACTTC. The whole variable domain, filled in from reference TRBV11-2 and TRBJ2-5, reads EAGVAQSPRYKIIEKRQSVAFWCNPISGHATLYWYQQILGQGPKLLIQFQNNGVVDDSQLPKDRFSAERLKGVDSTLKIQPAKLEDSAVYLCASSLGTKTQYFGPGTRLLVL.

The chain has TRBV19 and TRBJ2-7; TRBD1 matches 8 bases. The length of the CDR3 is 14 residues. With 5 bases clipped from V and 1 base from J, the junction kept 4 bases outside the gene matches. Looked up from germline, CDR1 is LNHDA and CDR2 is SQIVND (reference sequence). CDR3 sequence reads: CASSETGVSYEQYF. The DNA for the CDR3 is TGTGCCAGTAGTGAGACAGGGGTTTCCTACGAGCAGTACTTC.

The CDR3 protein is CASSPTTSGRIGETQYF. CDR3 in DNA: TGCGCCAGCAGCCCGACGACTAGCGGGAGGATAGGGGAGACCCAGTACTTC. The rearrangement links TRBV5-1 to TRBJ2-5, with 13 positions matching TRBD2. Trimming at V came to 4 bases and at J to 5 bases, leaving 11 bases not matched to a gene. The CDR3 length is 17 residues. The germline V gene has CDR1 SGHRS and CDR2 YFSETQ.